These T cell receptor beta chains were read from a single sample in a study of blood T cell repertoires in COVID-19. Clones were read by immunoSEQ multiplex PCR, and TCRdb kept only the in-frame ones, dropping some. The sample has 200,000 or so clones, just under 85% seen once. Source material: PBMCs or T cells enriched from blood (not recorded which). These receptors all come from a woman aged 40 to 50 with acute COVID-19. The CDR3 runs from the conserved cysteine through the conserved F or W. The D gene is left open where the match is weak. Clone size is given for some rows only: seen once, a few or many times, or a class if the clone is expanded.

>TRBD2|TRBJ2-3|NA|TRBV5-1
CASRGLAGVDTQYF
TGCGCCAGCAGGGGACTAGCGGGAGTAGATACGCAGTATTTT
>NA|TRBJ2-7|NA|TRBV4-2
CASSQGSSGYEQYF
TGTGCCAGCAGCCAAGGATCCAGCGGGTACGAGCAGTACTTC
>TRBD1|TRBJ1-1|NA|TRBV6-4
CASKDRANTEAFF
TGTGCCAGCAAGGACAGGGCGAACACTGAAGCTTTCTTT
>NA|TRBJ1-6|NA|TRBV2
CASSDRVSYNSPLHF
TGTGCCAGCAGTGATCGGGTGTCCTATAATTCACCCCTCCACTTT
>TRBD2|TRBJ2-7|NA|TRBV19
CASSMGGVLAGGLYEQYF
TGTGCCAGTAGTATGGGCGGGGTGCTAGCGGGAGGATTGTACGAGCAGTACTTC
>TRBD1|TRBJ1-6|many|TRBV11-2
CASSRQGGSPLHF
TGTGCCAGCAGCCGACAGGGAGGTTCACCCCTCCACTTT
>NA|TRBJ1-1|NA|TRBV7-9
CASSSEGNTEAFF
TGTGCCAGCAGCTCCGAGGGTAACACTGAAGCTTTCTTT
>TRBD2|TRBJ2-1|once|TRBV9
CASSVAPTSGGNEQFF
TGTGCCAGCAGCGTAGCTCCGACTAGCGGAGGTAATGAGCAGTTCTTC
>TRBD1|TRBJ1-2|NA|TRBV9
CASSVAPGQGLSLGYTF
TGTGCCAGCAGCGTAGCTCCCGGACAGGGACTATCTCTTGGCTACACCTTC
>NA|TRBJ1-1|NA|TRBV6-5
CASSPRQNTEAFF
TGTGCCAGCAGCCCCCGACAGAACACTGAAGCTTTCTTT
>TRBD2|TRBJ2-2|NA|TRBV3-1/TRBV3-2
CASSQTLAGGNTGELFF
TGTGCCAGCAGCCAAACTTTAGCGGGAGGGAACACCGGGGAGCTGTTTTTT
>TRBD1|TRBJ2-7|few|TRBV6-5
CASRDRGPYEQYF
TGTGCCAGCAGAGACAGGGGGCCCTACGAGCAGTACTTC
>TRBD1|TRBJ1-1|NA|TRBV4-3
CASSLKQGDGGEAFF
TGCGCCAGCAGCTTAAAACAGGGGGACGGGGGTGAAGCTTTCTTT
>NA|TRBJ2-6|NA|TRBV4-2
CASSQKWASGGANVLTF
TGTGCCAGCAGCCAAAAGTGGGCGTCGGGAGGGGCCAACGTCCTGACTTTC
>NA|TRBJ1-1|NA|TRBV11-3
CASRGRWGQSYEAFF
TGTGCCAGCAGGGGGAGGTGGGGCCAGTCCTATGAAGCTTTCTTT
>NA|TRBJ1-2|NA|TRBV19
CASTWGLYGYTF
TGTGCCAGTACTTGGGGGCTGTATGGCTACACCTTC
>TRBD2|TRBJ2-2|NA|TRBV2
CASSTSGENTGELFF
TGTGCCAGCAGTACTAGCGGGGAGAACACCGGGGAGCTGTTTTTT
>TRBD1|TRBJ1-1|NA|TRBV29-1
CSVEDRQGASEAFF
TGCAGCGTTGAAGATCGTCAGGGGGCCTCTGAAGCTTTCTTT
>NA|TRBJ1-2|NA|TRBV30
CAWIAPGRYTF
TGTGCCTGGATTGCCCCGGGTCGCTACACCTTC
>TRBD1|TRBJ2-7|NA|TRBV4-1
CASSQDGTEIYEQYF
TGCGCCAGCAGCCAAGATGGGACAGAGATCTACGAGCAGTACTTC
>NA|TRBJ1-3|few|TRBV7-8
CASSPRTLGNTIYF
TGTGCCAGCAGCCCCCGGACACTTGGAAACACCATATATTTT
>NA|TRBJ1-5|NA|TRBV9
CASSVDNSNQPQHF
TGTGCCAGCAGCGTAGACAATAGCAATCAGCCCCAGCATTTT
>NA|TRBJ1-2|NA|TRBV14
CASSQGRVDGYTF
TGTGCCAGCAGCCAAGGGCGGGTTGATGGCTACACCTTC
>TRBD1|TRBJ1-1|many|TRBV4-1
CASSQGGQGKAEAFF
TGCGCCAGCAGCCAAGGTGGACAGGGGAAGGCTGAAGCTTTCTTT
>TRBD1|TRBJ1-6|NA|TRBV6-4
CASRGQGSDSPLHF
TGTGCCAGCAGGGGACAGGGGTCGGATTCACCCCTCCACTTT
>NA|TRBJ2-1|NA|TRBV4-1
CASSQDYGGYNEQFF
TGCGCCAGCAGCCAAGATTACGGGGGCTACAATGAGCAGTTCTTC
>NA|TRBJ1-2|NA|TRBV18
CASSPQETHYGYTF
TGTGCCAGCTCACCACAGGAGACCCACTATGGCTACACCTTC
>NA|TRBJ2-6|NA|TRBV6-2/TRBV6-3
CASSTRGYGANVLTF
TGTGCCAGCAGTACCAGGGGTTACGGGGCCAACGTCCTGACTTTC
>NA|TRBJ1-2|NA|TRBV9
CASSVEGQGYYGYTF
TGTGCCAGCAGCGTAGAGGGTCAGGGGTACTATGGCTACACCTTC
>NA|TRBJ1-2|NA|TRBV12-3/TRBV12-4
CASSLGVLGGYTF
TGTGCCAGCAGTTTAGGCGTGCTGGGCGGCTACACCTTC
>TRBD1|TRBJ2-3|NA|TRBV27
CASSVDRGLADTQYF
TGTGCCAGCAGCGTGGACAGGGGGCTTGCAGATACGCAGTATTTT
>NA|TRBJ1-2|few|TRBV7-9
CASSLDSSDYGYTF
TGTGCCAGCAGCTTGGACTCCTCGGATTATGGCTACACCTTC
>NA|TRBJ2-7|NA|TRBV3-1/TRBV3-2
CASSLTPSVTYEQYF
TGTGCCAGCAGCCTAACTCCTAGCGTAACCTACGAGCAGTACTTC
>NA|TRBJ1-6|NA|TRBV11-2
CASRGGGNYNSPLHF
TGTGCCAGCAGGGGAGGCGGGAACTATAATTCACCCCTCCACTTT
>NA|TRBJ1-4|NA|TRBV30
CACGVREKLFF
TGTGCCTGCGGGGTTCGGGAAAAACTGTTTTTT
>NA|TRBJ1-2|NA|TRBV5-5
CASSPLGPGRGYGYTF
TGTGCCAGCAGTCCCCTCGGGCCAGGGCGGGGCTATGGCTACACCTTC
>NA|TRBJ1-1|few|TRBV3-1/TRBV3-2
CASSRGRTQNTEAFF
TGTGCCAGCAGCCGCGGACGGACACAGAACACTGAAGCTTTCTTT
>NA|TRBJ2-1|NA|TRBV2
CAERARDNEQFF
TGTGCAGAGCGGGCCAGGGACAATGAGCAGTTCTTC
>NA|TRBJ2-2|few|TRBV7-3
CASSFLGSATGELFF
TGTGCCAGCAGCTTTTTAGGCAGCGCCACCGGGGAGCTGTTTTTT
>TRBD1|TRBJ2-7|once|TRBV5-8
CASSLLGQAYEQYF
TGTGCCAGCAGCCTACTGGGACAGGCCTACGAGCAGTACTTC
>NA|TRBJ1-2|once|TRBV30
CASQVYGYTF
TGTGCGTCACAAGTATATGGCTACACCTTC
>TRBD1|TRBJ2-2|NA|TRBV5-1
CASSLFTGGKELFF
TGCGCCAGCAGCTTGTTCACAGGGGGCAAGGAGCTGTTTTTT
>NA|TRBJ2-7|NA|TRBV28
CASSPYTYEQYF
TGTGCCAGCAGTCCATACACCTACGAGCAGTACTTC
>TRBD1|TRBJ2-2|many|TRBV6-4
CAVSDRDTGELFF
TGTGCCGTCTCGGACAGGGACACCGGGGAGCTGTTTTTT
>TRBD2|TRBJ2-5|many|TRBV3-1/TRBV3-2
CASSQTSGQETQYF
TGTGCCAGCAGCCAAACTAGCGGCCAAGAGACCCAGTACTTC